This entry describes one T cell receptor (beta chain). Its antigen is as yet unknown. Germline lookup yields CDR1 SGHTA and CDR2 FQGNSA. This CDR3 has 12 amino acids. V shed 5 bases and J shed 5 bases, with 8 bases lying between them. Patients chosen for sequencing had shown CD8+CD57+ cell expansion by flow cytometry. Acquired aplastic anemia of severe grade affected all patients. The blood sampling took place in patients who had so far received no therapy. It was genomic DNA that served as the template for profiling TCR beta VDJ and CDR3. TCRdb re-called the reads through MiXCR, storing one row per CDR3 protein. The data contain roughly 170,000 distinct CDR3 sequences, about 50% of them singletons. These data belong to a study of CD8+CD57+ T cells in acquired aplastic anemia. Whole-study context: Mean yield of DNA from sorted CD4+ and CD8+ cells was roughly 3.4 ug. Findings and caveats of the study: A set of around 30 CD8+ CDR3 sequences was shared between patients and controls, and these sequences appeared highly expressed in patients.

The chain is built from TRBV7-2 and TRBJ2-3, with D maybe TRBD1 (5 bases). What was sequenced was sorted CD4+, CD8+, or CD8+CD57+ T cells (not recorded which) from PBMCs. The sequence derives from a human donor with aplastic anemia. CDR3 protein: CASSPTGDTQYF. The DNA of the CDR3 is TGTGCCAGCAGCCCTACAGGAGATACGCAGTATTTT.